The clone carrying this T cell receptor beta chain appeared many times. Its matching antigen is unknown. The data belong to a study of T cells after yellow fever vaccination. Study-level points and caveats: Any FACS-sorted repertoire could hold abundant clonotypes that contaminate it from the bulk population.

The germline gives CDR1 SGHTA, CDR2 FQGTGA. CDR3 length: 15 residues. V was cut by 4 bases and J by 6 bases, with 15 bases left in between. UMIs were added to TCR cDNA along with a universal primer site when it was made by 5'RACE template switching. Using its own MiXCR run on the 5' RACE reads, TCRdb lists one record per CDR3 protein. Among approximately 450,000 distinct CDR3 sequences listed, around 20% were seen once. The sequencing here drew on PBMCs, taken before the yellow fever booster vaccination. This receptor was obtained from a man younger than 35 who received the YFV17D yellow fever vaccine. The chain couples TRBV7-3 to TRBJ2-2; TRBD1 or TRBD2 may be the D gene (5 bases each). CDR3 in DNA: TGTGCCAGCAGCTCCACGGTGGGGACGGCCGGGGAGCTGTTTTTT. This translates into CASSSTVGTAGELFF.